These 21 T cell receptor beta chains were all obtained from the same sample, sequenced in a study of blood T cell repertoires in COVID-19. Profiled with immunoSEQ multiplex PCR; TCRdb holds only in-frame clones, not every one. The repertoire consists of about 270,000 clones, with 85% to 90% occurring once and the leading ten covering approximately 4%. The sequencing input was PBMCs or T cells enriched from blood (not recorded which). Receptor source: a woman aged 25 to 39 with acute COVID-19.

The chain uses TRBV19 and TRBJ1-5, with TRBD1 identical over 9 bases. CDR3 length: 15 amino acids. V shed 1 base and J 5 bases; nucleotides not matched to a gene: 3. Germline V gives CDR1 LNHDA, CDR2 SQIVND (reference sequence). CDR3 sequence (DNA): TGTGCCAGTAGTATAGGGGACAGGGTCGATCAGCCCCAGCATTTT. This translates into CASSIGDRVDQPQHF.

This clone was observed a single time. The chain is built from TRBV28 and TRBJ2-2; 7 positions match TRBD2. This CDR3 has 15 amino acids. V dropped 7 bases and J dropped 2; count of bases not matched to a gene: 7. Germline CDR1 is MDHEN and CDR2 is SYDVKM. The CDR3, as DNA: TGTGCCAGCATCCCGAGCGGGACCAACACCGGGGAGCTGTTTTTT. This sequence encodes CASIPSGTNTGELFF.

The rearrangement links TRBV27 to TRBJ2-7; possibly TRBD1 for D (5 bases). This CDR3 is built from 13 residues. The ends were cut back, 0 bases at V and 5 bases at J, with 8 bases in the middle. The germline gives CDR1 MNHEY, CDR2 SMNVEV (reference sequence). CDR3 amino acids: CASSLSQGNEQYF. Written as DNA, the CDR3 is TGTGCCAGCAGTTTATCTCAGGGCAACGAGCAGTACTTC.

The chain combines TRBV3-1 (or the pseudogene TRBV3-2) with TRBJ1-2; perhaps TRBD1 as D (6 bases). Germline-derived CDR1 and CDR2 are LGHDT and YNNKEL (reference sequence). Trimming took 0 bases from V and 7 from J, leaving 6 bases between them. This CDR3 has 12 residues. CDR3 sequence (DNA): TGTGCCAGCAGCCAAGACAGGGGTGGCTACACCTTC. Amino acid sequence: CASSQDRGGYTF.

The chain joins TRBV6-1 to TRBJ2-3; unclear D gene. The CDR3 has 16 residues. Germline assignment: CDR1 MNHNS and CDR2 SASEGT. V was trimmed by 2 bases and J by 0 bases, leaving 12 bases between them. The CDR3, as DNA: TGTGCCAGCAGTGAATCGTTGCAAACTAGCACAGATACGCAGTATTTT. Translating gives CASSESLQTSTDTQYF.

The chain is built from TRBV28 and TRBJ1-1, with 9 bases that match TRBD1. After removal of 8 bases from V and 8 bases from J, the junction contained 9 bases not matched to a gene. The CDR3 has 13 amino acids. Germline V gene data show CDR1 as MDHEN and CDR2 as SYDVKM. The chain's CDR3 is CASAGQGLVEAFF. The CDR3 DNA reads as TGTGCCAGCGCAGGACAGGGGCTGGTGGAAGCTTTCTTT. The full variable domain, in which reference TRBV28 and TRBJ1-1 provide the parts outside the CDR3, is DVKVTQSSRYLVKRTGEKVFLECVQDMDHENMFWYRQDPGLGLRLIYFSYDVKMKEKGDIPEGYSVSREKKERFSLILESASTNQTSMYLCASAGQGLVEAFFGQGTRLTVV.

The DNA of the CDR3 is TGTGCCAGCAGTTTGGGGGGGCTAAACACTGAAGCTTTCTTT. It is translated as CASSLGGLNTEAFF. The chain joins TRBV28 to TRBJ1-1; possible D gene TRBD1, 6 bases. Germline assignment: CDR1 MDHEN and CDR2 SYDVKM. Trimming removed 3 bases at V and 2 bases at J, with 10 bases between. The CDR3 consists of 14 residues.

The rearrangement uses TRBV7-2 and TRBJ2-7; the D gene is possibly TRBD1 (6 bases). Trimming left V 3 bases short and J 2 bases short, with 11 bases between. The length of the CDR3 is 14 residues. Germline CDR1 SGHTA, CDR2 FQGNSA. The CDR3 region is CASSLGRDTYEQYF. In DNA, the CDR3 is TGTGCCAGCAGCTTGGGACGGGACACCTACGAGCAGTACTTC.

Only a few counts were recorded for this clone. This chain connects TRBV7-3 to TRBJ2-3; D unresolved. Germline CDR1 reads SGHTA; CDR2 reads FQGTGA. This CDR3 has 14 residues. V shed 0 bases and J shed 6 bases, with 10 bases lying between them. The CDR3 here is CASSLTPGRDTQYF. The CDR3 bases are TGTGCCAGCAGCTTAACCCCGGGTAGGGATACGCAGTATTTT.

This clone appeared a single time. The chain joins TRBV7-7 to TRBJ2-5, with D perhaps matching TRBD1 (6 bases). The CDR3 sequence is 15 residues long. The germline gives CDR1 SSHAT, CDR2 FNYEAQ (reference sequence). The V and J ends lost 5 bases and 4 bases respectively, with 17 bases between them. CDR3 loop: CASSHQDGTLETQYF. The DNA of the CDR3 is TGTGCCAGCAGCCACCAAGACGGGACACTAGAGACCCAGTACTTC.

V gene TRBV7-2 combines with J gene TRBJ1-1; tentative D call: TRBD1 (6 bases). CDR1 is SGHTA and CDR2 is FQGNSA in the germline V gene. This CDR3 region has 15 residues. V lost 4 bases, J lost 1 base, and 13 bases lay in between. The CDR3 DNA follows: TGTGCCAGCAGCTATAGACAGGACGGGAACACTGAAGCTTTCTTT. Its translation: CASSYRQDGNTEAFF.

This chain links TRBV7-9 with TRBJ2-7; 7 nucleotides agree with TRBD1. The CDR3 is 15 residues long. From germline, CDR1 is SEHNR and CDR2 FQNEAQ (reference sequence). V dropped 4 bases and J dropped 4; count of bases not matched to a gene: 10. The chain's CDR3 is CASSYTGTEPYEQYF. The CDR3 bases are TGTGCCAGCAGCTACACCGGGACAGAACCTTACGAGCAGTACTTC.

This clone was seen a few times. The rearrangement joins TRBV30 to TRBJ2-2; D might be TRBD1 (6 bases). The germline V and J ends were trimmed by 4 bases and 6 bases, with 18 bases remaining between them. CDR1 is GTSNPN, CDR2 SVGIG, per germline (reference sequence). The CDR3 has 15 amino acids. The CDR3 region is CAWNSDRPHAGELFF. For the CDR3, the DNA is TGTGCCTGGAACTCAGACAGGCCTCACGCCGGGGAGCTGTTTTTT.

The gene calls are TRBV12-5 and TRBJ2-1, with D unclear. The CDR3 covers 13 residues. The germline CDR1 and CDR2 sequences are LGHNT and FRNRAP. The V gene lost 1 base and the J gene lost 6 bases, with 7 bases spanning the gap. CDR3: CASGLGLVNEQFF. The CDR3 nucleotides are TGTGCTAGTGGTTTGGGGCTGGTCAATGAGCAGTTCTTC.

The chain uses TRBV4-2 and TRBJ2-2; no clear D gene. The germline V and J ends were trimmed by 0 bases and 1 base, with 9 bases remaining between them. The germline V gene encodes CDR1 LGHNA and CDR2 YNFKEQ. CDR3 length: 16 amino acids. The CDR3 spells CASSQEFAGNTGELFF. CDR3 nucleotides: TGTGCCAGCAGCCAAGAATTTGCAGGGAACACCGGGGAGCTGTTTTTT.

The CDR3, as DNA: TGCAGCGTTCGGACAGGGACCACTAATGAAAAACTGTTTTTT. This translates into CSVRTGTTNEKLFF. The chain recombines TRBV29-1 with TRBJ1-4; 8 nucleotides match TRBD1. This CDR3 is 14 amino acids long. Trimming removed 5 bases from V and 2 bases from J; junction bases left unmatched: 4. Germline CDR1 SQVTM, CDR2 ANQGSEA.

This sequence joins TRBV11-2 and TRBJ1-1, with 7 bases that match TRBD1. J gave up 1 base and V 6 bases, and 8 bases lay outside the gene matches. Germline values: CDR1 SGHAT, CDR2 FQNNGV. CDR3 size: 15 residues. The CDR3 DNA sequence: TGTGCCAGCAGTTACACAGGGGCGGGGAACACTGAAGCTTTCTTT. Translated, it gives CASSYTGAGNTEAFF.

The CDR3 reads CASSPSNGAGRNEKLFF. CDR3 coding DNA: TGTGCCAGCTCACCGAGTAATGGGGCGGGGAGGAATGAAAAACTGTTTTTT. The chain recombines TRBV18 with TRBJ1-4, with D maybe TRBD1 (5 bases). Trimming removed 3 bases at V and 5 bases at J, with 19 bases between. The V gene's germline CDR1 is KGHSH and CDR2 LQKENI. The CDR3 runs to 17 residues.

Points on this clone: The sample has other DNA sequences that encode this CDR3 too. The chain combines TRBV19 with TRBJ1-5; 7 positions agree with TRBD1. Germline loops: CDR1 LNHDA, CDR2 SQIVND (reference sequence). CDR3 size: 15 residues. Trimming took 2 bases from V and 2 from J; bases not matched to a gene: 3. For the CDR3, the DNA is TGTGCCAGTAGTATACAGGGGGTGGGCAATCAGCCCCAGCATTTT. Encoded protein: CASSIQGVGNQPQHF.

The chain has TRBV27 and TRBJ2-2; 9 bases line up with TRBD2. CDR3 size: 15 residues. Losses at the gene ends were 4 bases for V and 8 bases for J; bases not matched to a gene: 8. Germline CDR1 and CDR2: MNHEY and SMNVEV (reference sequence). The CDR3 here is CASSWLAGTPGELFF. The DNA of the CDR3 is TGTGCCAGCAGTTGGCTAGCGGGGACCCCAGGGGAGCTGTTTTTT.

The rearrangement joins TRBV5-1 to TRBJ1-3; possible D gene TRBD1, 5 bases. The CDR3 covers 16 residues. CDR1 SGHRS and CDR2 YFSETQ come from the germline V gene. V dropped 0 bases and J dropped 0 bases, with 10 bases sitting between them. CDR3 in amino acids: CASSLVGADSGNTIYF. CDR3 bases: TGCGCCAGCAGCTTGGTAGGGGCCGACTCTGGAAACACCATATATTTT.